The 30 T cell receptor beta chains in this list originate from one sample, sequenced in a study of T cell changes during pregnancy in multiple sclerosis. Some clones are missing from TCRdb's copy, which holds only in-frame ones; the method was immunoSEQ multiplex PCR. The table lists some 110,000 clones, roughly nine tenths of them singletons, with 1.6% in the top ten. The starting material was peripheral blood, obtained before pregnancy. The origin of the receptors is a female donor with multiple sclerosis, enrolled in a pregnancy study.

This clone was detected once. The rearrangement joins TRBV5-1 to TRBJ1-4; 7 positions agree with TRBD1. Germline assignment: CDR1 SGHRS and CDR2 YFSETQ. The CDR3 totals 16 residues. V trimming: 0 bases; J trimming: 2 bases; junction bases outside the gene matches: 4. Here the CDR3 reads CASSLEGARTNEKLFF. CDR3 DNA sequence: TGCGCCAGCAGCTTGGAGGGGGCGCGGACTAATGAAAAACTGTTTTTT. The full variable domain, completed using reference TRBV5-1 and TRBJ1-4, is KAGVTQTPRYLIKTRGQQVTLSCSPISGHRSVSWYQQTPGQGLQFLFEYFSETQRNKGNFPGRFSGRQFSNSRSEMNVSTLELGDSALYLCASSLEGARTNEKLFFGSGTQLSVL.

The chain has TRBV2 and TRBJ2-7; TRBD2 matches at 10 bases. CDR1 is SNHLY, CDR2 FYNNEI, per germline. This CDR3 region has 14 residues. V shed 9 bases, J shed 4 bases, and the junction held 9 bases outside the gene matches. The CDR3 region has the DNA TGTGCCAGTGAGGAGCCAGCGGGAGGGTACGAGCAGTACTTC. It specifies CASEEPAGGYEQYF.

The rearrangement links TRBV2 to TRBJ1-6; 7 bases map to TRBD1. The length of the CDR3 is 14 residues. V dropped 8 bases and J dropped 6; count of bases not matched to a gene: 7. Germline CDR1 is SNHLY and CDR2 is FYNNEI. Here the CDR3 reads CASLRDSFNSPLHF. In DNA, the CDR3 is TGTGCCAGCCTCCGGGACAGCTTTAATTCACCCCTCCACTTT.

The rearrangement links TRBV6-1 to TRBJ2-7, with a possible D match to TRBD1 (6 bases). There are 15 residues in the CDR3. V lost 0 bases, J lost 3 bases, and 12 bases lay in between. Germline loops: CDR1 MNHNS, CDR2 SASEGT. CDR3 residues: CASSEAGKGVYEQYF. The CDR3 DNA follows: TGTGCCAGCAGTGAAGCGGGGAAGGGGGTCTACGAGCAGTACTTC.

The chain links TRBV7-9 to TRBJ2-7, with TRBD1 identical over 9 bases. The junction had 16 bases not matched to a gene; V was cut back by 4 bases and J by 0 bases. The CDR3 length is 19 residues. Per germline, CDR1 SEHNR and CDR2 FQNEAQ (reference sequence). In DNA, the CDR3 is TGTGCCAGCAGCTCAGCTGCGCATCGTTCGGGACAGGGCTCCTACGAGCAGTACTTC. This codes for CASSSAAHRSGQGSYEQYF.

The chain carries TRBV11-2 and TRBJ2-7; the D is unclear. This CDR3 region has 14 residues. The V end lost 2 bases, the J end lost 7 bases, and 15 bases lay between the germline ends. Germline V CDR1 and CDR2: SGHAT, FQNNGV. The CDR3 loop reads CASSLTPHLREQYF. The CDR3 region has the DNA TGTGCCAGCAGCTTAACACCGCACCTGAGGGAGCAGTACTTC.

The chain uses TRBV28 and TRBJ2-7; possible D gene TRBD1, 6 bases. The CDR3 contains 16 residues. V lost 5 bases to trimming and J lost 0 bases, with 17 bases between them. The germline V gene encodes CDR1 MDHEN and CDR2 SYDVKM. Here the CDR3 reads CASSLATYRVSYEQYF. CDR3 bases: TGTGCCAGCAGTCTAGCCACATACAGGGTCTCCTACGAGCAGTACTTC.

This clone was seen only once. The J gene is TRBJ2-3, the V gene TRBV29-1; tentatively, D is TRBD2 (5 bases). Germline CDR1 is SQVTM and CDR2 is ANQGSEA. The CDR3 spans 15 residues. Trimming shortened V by 6 bases and J by 0 bases, and 16 bases separated the two germline ends. The CDR3 sequence is CSVRTRPLSTDTQYF. Written as DNA, the CDR3 is TGCAGCGTCCGTACTAGACCCCTAAGCACAGATACGCAGTATTTT.

The chain has TRBV6-1 and TRBJ1-1; D remains unclear. Germline V gives CDR1 MNHNS, CDR2 SASEGT. The ends were cut back, 6 bases at V and 5 bases at J, with 16 bases in the middle. The CDR3 covers 14 residues. The CDR3 loop is CASRRRGVQTEAFF. The CDR3 nucleotides read TGTGCCAGCAGAAGGAGAGGAGTGCAAACTGAAGCTTTCTTT.

The chain is built from TRBV5-1 and TRBJ1-1; tentative D call: TRBD1 (6 bases). CDR1 and CDR2 from the germline V gene are SGHRS and YFSETQ. The CDR3 extends over 14 amino acids. Trimming removed 0 bases from V and 5 bases from J, with 11 bases in between. In DNA form, the CDR3 reads TGCGCCAGCAGCTTGGGAGGGGGAAAGACTGAAGCTTTCTTT. Protein: CASSLGGGKTEAFF.

The chain recombines TRBV7-9 with TRBJ1-6; 7 bases are shared with TRBD1. The ends lost 6 bases at V and 5 bases at J; junction bases unmatched: 4. This CDR3 has 14 amino acids. Per the germline V gene, CDR1 is SEHNR and CDR2 is FQNEAQ (reference sequence). CDR3 coding DNA: TGTGCCAGCAGGGTCGACAGGGATAATTCACCCCTCCACTTT. Amino acids: CASRVDRDNSPLHF.

This chain uses TRBV5-1 with TRBJ2-3; 11 bases are a match to TRBD2. Germline-derived CDR1 and CDR2 are SGHRS and YFSETQ. The CDR3 spans 15 residues. V lost 0 bases, J lost 5 bases, and 2 bases stayed unmatched. The DNA for the CDR3 is TGCGCCAGCAGCTTGGCTAGCGGGGGGTTAGATACGCAGTATTTT. Residues: CASSLASGGLDTQYF.

CDR3 sequence: CASSWTSGGAWTDTQYF. In DNA, the CDR3 is TGTGCCAGCAGCTGGACTAGCGGGGGGGCCTGGACAGATACGCAGTATTTT. V and J are TRBV11-3 and TRBJ2-3; 15 bases agree with TRBD2. Losses at the gene ends were 4 bases for V and 3 bases for J; bases not matched to a gene: 5. Per germline, CDR1 SGHNT and CDR2 YENEEA. The CDR3 runs 17 residues.

This CDR3 is CASSLEMGGGTDTQYF. The CDR3 nucleotides read TGTGCCAGCAGCTTAGAGATGGGGGGGGGCACAGATACGCAGTATTTT. This chain joins TRBV7-6 and TRBJ2-3, with 7 nucleotides matching TRBD2. Germline assignment: CDR1 SGHVS and CDR2 FNYEAQ. Trimming took 1 base from V and 1 from J; bases not matched to a gene: 5. The CDR3 totals 16 residues. The variable domain in full, with the rest retrieved from reference TRBV7-6 and TRBJ2-3, is GAGVSQSPRYKVTKRGQDVALRCDPISGHVSLYWYRQALGQGPEFLTYFNYEAQQDKSGLPNDRFSAERPEGSISTLTIQRTEQRDSAMYRCASSLEMGGGTDTQYFGPGTRLTVL.

The chain carries TRBV7-9 and TRBJ2-5; 14 bases are shared with TRBD2. Germline-derived CDR1 and CDR2 are SEHNR and FQNEAQ (reference sequence). After removal of 1 base from V and 5 bases from J, the junction contained 3 bases not matched to a gene. The CDR3 is made up of 16 amino acids. The CDR3 region has the DNA TGTGCCAGCAGCTTAGGGAGGACTAGCGGGGGGGAGACCCAGTACTTC. This translates into CASSLGRTSGGETQYF.

This chain joins TRBV15 and TRBJ2-1; 9 nucleotides line up with TRBD2. CDR1 is LNHNV and CDR2 is YYDKDF in the germline V gene (reference sequence). The V segment lost 5 bases and the J segment 8 bases; nucleotides outside the gene matches: 10. This CDR3 has 15 residues. In DNA form, the CDR3 reads TGTGCCACCAGCGGGGGGACTAGCCCGACTGATGAGCAGTTCTTC. Protein sequence: CATSGGTSPTDEQFF. Using reference TRBV15 and TRBJ2-1 for the parts outside the CDR3, the full variable domain is DAMVIQNPRYQVTQFGKPVTLSCSQTLNHNVMYWYQQKSSQAPKLLFHYYDKDFNNEADTPDNFQSRRPNTSFCFLDIRSPGLGDTAMYLCATSGGTSPTDEQFFGPGTRLTVL.

The chain carries TRBV18 and TRBJ2-7; D is uncertain. Germline V gene data show CDR1 as KGHSH and CDR2 as LQKENI. Trimming shortened V by 5 bases and J by 0 bases, and 5 bases separated the two germline ends. CDR3 size: 12 residues. CDR3 nucleotides: TGTGCCAGCTCATCTAGCTCCTACGAGCAGTACTTC. Encoded protein: CASSSSSYEQYF.

J is TRBJ2-7 and V is TRBV27; 10 bases align to TRBD2. Trimming at V came to 10 bases and at J to 0 bases, leaving 3 bases not matched to a gene. Germline V CDR1 and CDR2: MNHEY, SMNVEV (reference sequence). CDR3 size: 13 residues. CDR3 loop: CATSSGSSYEQYF. CDR3 DNA: TGTGCCACCTCTAGCGGGAGCTCCTACGAGCAGTACTTC.

This rearrangement joins TRBV5-4 to TRBJ1-3, with D hard to call. V dropped 4 bases and J dropped 3 bases, with 11 bases sitting between them. Germline-derived CDR1 and CDR2 are SGHNT and YYREEE (reference sequence). The CDR3 consists of 14 residues. The CDR3 DNA is TGTGCCAGCAGCCCCGGCGGATATGGAAACACCATATATTTT. Amino acids: CASSPGGYGNTIYF.

The gene calls are TRBV11-3 and TRBJ2-7; 10 bases fit TRBD1. Trimming took 3 bases from V and 5 from J; bases not matched to a gene: 7. CDR1 SGHNT and CDR2 YENEEA come from the germline V gene. The CDR3 is 15 residues long. DNA for the CDR3: TGTGCCAGCAGCTTCCCTCCGGGACAGGGGAACGAGCAGTACTTC. It yields the protein CASSFPPGQGNEQYF.

In its sample, this clone was seen a few times. J is TRBJ2-1 and V is TRBV7-3, with 10 bases matching TRBD1. The trim removed 6 bases at V and 8 bases at J, leaving 7 bases unmatched. Per germline, CDR1 SGHTA and CDR2 FQGTGA. The CDR3 is 14 residues long. The CDR3 loop is CASSKDRGQDEQFF. CDR3 nucleotide sequence: TGTGCCAGCAGTAAAGACAGGGGGCAAGATGAGCAGTTCTTC. Full variable domain (rest looked up from reference TRBV7-3 and TRBJ2-1): GAGVSQTPSNKVTEKGKYVELRCDPISGHTALYWYRQSLGQGPEFLIYFQGTGAADDSGLPNDRFFAVRPEGSVSTLKIQRTERGDSAVYLCASSKDRGQDEQFFGPGTRLTVL.

The gene calls are TRBV9 and TRBJ2-1; D gene ambiguous. The CDR3 length is 14 residues. Trimming took off 2 bases at V and 7 bases at J, with 13 bases between the two ends. Germline V gives CDR1 SGDLS, CDR2 YYNGEE. The chain's CDR3 is CASSVGSLVNEQFF. The CDR3 bases are TGTGCCAGCAGCGTTGGCAGTTTGGTGAATGAGCAGTTCTTC.

This clone appeared once. The gene calls are TRBV7-2 and TRBJ2-3; perhaps TRBD1 as D (5 bases). Trimming removed 1 base from V and 1 base from J, with 9 bases in between. The CDR3 is 15 amino acids. CDR1 is SGHTA and CDR2 is FQGNSA in the germline V gene. CDR3 DNA: TGTGCCAGCAGCTTAGAGGCGACAGGCACAGATACGCAGTATTTT. Translation: CASSLEATGTDTQYF.

The chain carries TRBV5-1 and TRBJ2-7; D is ambiguous. The ends were cut back, 1 base at V and 2 bases at J, with 10 bases in the middle. CDR3 length: 14 residues. CDR1 SGHRS and CDR2 YFSETQ come from the germline V gene. The CDR3 here is CASSLSGRAYEQYF. DNA for the CDR3: TGCGCCAGCAGCTTGTCAGGCAGAGCCTACGAGCAGTACTTC.

This chain uses TRBV5-1 with TRBJ1-4; no clear D. The ends were cut back, 1 base at V and 4 bases at J, with 11 bases in the middle. CDR1 and CDR2 from the germline V gene are SGHRS and YFSETQ. This CDR3 has 15 residues. In nucleotides, the CDR3 is TGCGCCAGCAGCTTGAACGCCAGACATAATGAAAAACTGTTTTTT. Translation: CASSLNARHNEKLFF.

The chain combines TRBV5-1 with TRBJ2-2, with TRBD1 matching over 7 bases. The germline V gene has CDR1 SGHRS and CDR2 YFSETQ. The CDR3 is made up of 15 amino acids. Trimming at V came to 3 bases and at J to 2 bases, leaving 4 bases not matched to a gene. CDR3 sequence reads: CASSSRDSNTGELFF. CDR3 nucleotides: TGCGCCAGCAGCTCCAGGGACAGTAACACCGGGGAGCTGTTTTTT.

The V call is TRBV5-8, the J call TRBJ2-1, with D possibly matching TRBD2 (6 bases). The CDR3 sequence is 14 residues long. The V gene's germline CDR1 is SGHTS and CDR2 YDEGEE. V was shortened by 4 bases and J by 4 bases, with 12 bases between the two germline ends. CDR3 residues: CASSPVEGYNEQFF. CDR3 coding DNA: TGTGCCAGCAGCCCAGTGGAGGGGTACAATGAGCAGTTCTTC.

The genes are TRBV18 and TRBJ1-4; a weak D match, TRBD1 (6 bases). The V gene's germline CDR1 is KGHSH and CDR2 LQKENI. The CDR3 has 16 residues. V was shortened by 6 bases and J by 1 base, with 15 bases between the two germline ends. The CDR3 coding sequence is TGTGCCAGCTCCCTAAGACGACAGGAAACTAATGAAAAACTGTTTTTT. Its protein is CASSLRRQETNEKLFF. The variable domain in full, with the rest retrieved from reference TRBV18 and TRBJ1-4, is NAGVMQNPRHLVRRRGQEARLRCSPMKGHSHVYWYRQLPEEGLKFMVYLQKENIIDESGMPKERFSAEFPKEGPSILRIQQVVRGDSAAYFCASSLRRQETNEKLFFGSGTQLSVL.

The chain uses TRBV28 and TRBJ1-2; 9 nucleotides line up with TRBD1. The germline CDR1 and CDR2 sequences are MDHEN and SYDVKM. CDR3 length: 13 amino acids. V was pared by 7 bases and J by 8 bases, with 8 bases of the junction left unmatched. In nucleotides, the CDR3 is TGTGCCAGCAAACAACAGGGGGCGAGGGGCTACACCTTC. As protein: CASKQQGARGYTF.

The chain links TRBV27 to TRBJ1-1, with 8 bases lining up with TRBD1. V shed 5 bases, J shed 1 base, and the junction held 6 bases outside the gene matches. The CDR3 sequence is 15 residues long. Germline V gives CDR1 MNHEY, CDR2 SMNVEV (reference sequence). CDR3 region: CASSPYQGANTEAFF. The CDR3 DNA sequence: TGTGCCAGCAGTCCGTATCAGGGGGCGAACACTGAAGCTTTCTTT.